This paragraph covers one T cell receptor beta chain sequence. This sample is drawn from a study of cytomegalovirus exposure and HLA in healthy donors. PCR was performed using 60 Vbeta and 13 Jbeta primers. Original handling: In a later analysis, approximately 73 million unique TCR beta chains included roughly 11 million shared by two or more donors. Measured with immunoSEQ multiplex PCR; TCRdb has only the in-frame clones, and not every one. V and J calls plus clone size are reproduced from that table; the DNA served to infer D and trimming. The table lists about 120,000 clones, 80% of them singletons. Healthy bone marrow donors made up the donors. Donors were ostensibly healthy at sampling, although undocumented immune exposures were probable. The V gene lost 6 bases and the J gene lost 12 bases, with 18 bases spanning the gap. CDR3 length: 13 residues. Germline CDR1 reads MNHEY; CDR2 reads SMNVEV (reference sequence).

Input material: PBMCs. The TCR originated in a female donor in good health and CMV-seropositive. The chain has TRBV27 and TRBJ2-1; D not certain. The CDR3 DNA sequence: TGTGCCAGCAGCCTAACCCCAAGCTTCGGGCAGTTCTTC. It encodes CASSLTPSFGQFF.